This T cell receptor beta chain was recovered during a study of T cells after yellow fever vaccination. TCRdb re-derived calls from the 5' RACE reads in MiXCR, one entry per CDR3 protein. The data hold a few hundred thousand distinct CDR3 sequences, with 15% to 20% observed a single time. Per the germline V gene, CDR1 is ENHRY and CDR2 is SYGVKD. The CDR3 length is 12 residues. Trimming removed 4 bases from V and 4 bases from J, with 4 bases in between. The input for sequencing was PBMCs, taken before the yellow fever booster vaccination. The source of this sequence is a man younger than 35 who received the YFV17D yellow fever vaccine. The chain employs TRBV10-3 and TRBJ2-2; D remains unclear. The chain's CDR3 is CAISGATGELFF. The CDR3 nucleotides are TGTGCCATCAGTGGGGCCACCGGGGAGCTGTTTTTT.